The 31 T cell receptor beta chains given below trace back to one sample, sequenced in a study of T cells in Graves' hyperthyroidism and ophthalmopathy. The investigators amplified TCR beta CDR3 regions from RNA transcripts. The HTBI set primed first-round TCR CDR3 RT-PCR. Using its own MiXCR run on the multiplex PCR reads, TCRdb lists one record per CDR3 protein. In the table there are around 350,000 distinct CDR3 sequences, 19% of which are singletons. The sample consisted of blood. Receptors were obtained from a woman aged 18-35 years with Graves' hyperthyroidism.

In its sample, this clonotype was seen once. This sequence joins TRBV29-1 and TRBJ2-5; 8 positions match TRBD2. Trimming at V came to 2 bases and at J to 5 bases, leaving 4 bases not matched to a gene. CDR3 size: 13 residues. Germline assignment: CDR1 SQVTM and CDR2 ANQGSEA. CDR3 sequence (DNA): TGCAGCGTTGAAAGGACTAGCTCTGAGACCCAGTACTTC. It specifies CSVERTSSETQYF. The full variable domain, completed using reference TRBV29-1 and TRBJ2-5, is SAVISQKPSRDICQRGTSLTIQCQVDSQVTMMFWYRQQPGQSLTLIATANQGSEATYESGFVIDKFPISRPNLTFSTLTVSNMSPEDSSIYLCSVERTSSETQYFGPGTRLLVL.

This clonotype has a count of ten or more. This chain uses TRBV4-2 with TRBJ2-7, with a possible D match to TRBD2 (6 bases). Trimming stripped 0 bases from V and 0 bases from J, with 12 bases between. Germline assignment: CDR1 LGHNA and CDR2 YNFKEQ. The length of the CDR3 is 16 residues. CDR3 nucleotide sequence: TGTGCCAGCAGCCAAGATTGGGGAGCGGGCTCCTACGAGCAGTACTTC. Amino acid sequence: CASSQDWGAGSYEQYF.

This clonotype was recorded many times. V usage is TRBV12-3 or TRBV12-4 and J usage is TRBJ1-1; the D is unclear. The CDR3 extends over 13 amino acids. V was clipped by 3 bases and J by 1 base, with 6 bases between them. CDR3 in DNA: TGTGCCAGCAGTTTCGACGGGAACACTGAAGCTTTCTTT. Translation gives CASSFDGNTEAFF.

This clonotype was observed at least ten times. The chain is built from TRBV7-2 and TRBJ1-5; TRBD1 matches at 11 bases. This CDR3 has 15 amino acids. J lost 3 bases, V lost 4 bases, and 2 bases had no gene match. Germline loops: CDR1 SGHTA, CDR2 FQGNSA. The CDR3 DNA follows: TGTGCCAGCAGCTACGGACAGGGGGCCAATCAGCCCCAGCATTTT. Protein: CASSYGQGANQPQHF.

This clonotype was seen at least ten times. The chain combines TRBV24-1 with TRBJ2-2; D assignment may be TRBD1 or TRBD2 (5 bases each). V lost 3 bases to trimming and J lost 8 bases, with 21 bases between them. The germline V gene encodes CDR1 KGHDR and CDR2 SFDVKD. This CDR3 has 17 amino acids. CDR3 DNA: TGTGCCACCAGTGATCCCTTCGGGGCAGGATCTCAGGGGGAGCTGTTTTTT. It encodes CATSDPFGAGSQGELFF.

This chain connects TRBV7-8 to TRBJ1-1; D unresolved. The CDR3 extends over 17 amino acids. From germline, CDR1 is SGHVS and CDR2 FQNEAQ. V was trimmed by 5 bases and J by 2 bases, leaving 21 bases between them. The CDR3 coding sequence is TGTGCCAGCAGCCAAGAATACCGGCGCCCTCTTAACACTGAAGCTTTCTTT. It specifies CASSQEYRRPLNTEAFF.

This clonotype has at least ten counts. The J gene is TRBJ1-1, the V gene TRBV7-6; D possibly corresponds to TRBD1 (5 bases). CDR3 size: 16 residues. Germline values: CDR1 SGHVS, CDR2 FNYEAQ. V dropped 0 bases and J dropped 1 base, with 12 bases sitting between them. The CDR3 here is CASSLAEDTENTEAFF. CDR3 nucleotide sequence: TGTGCCAGCAGCTTAGCAGAGGACACAGAGAACACTGAAGCTTTCTTT.

This chain links TRBV11-2 with TRBJ2-2, with 8 bases identical to TRBD2. Germline values: CDR1 SGHAT, CDR2 FQNNGV. The V segment lost 5 bases and the J segment 1 base; nucleotides outside the gene matches: 9. The CDR3 is made up of 17 amino acids. The DNA for the CDR3 is TGTGCCAGCAGCCTCTCGGGGGGGGCCTTGAACACCGGGGAGCTGTTTTTT. Translating gives CASSLSGGALNTGELFF.

This clonotype was found many times. This rearrangement joins TRBV29-1 to TRBJ2-5, with D possibly being TRBD2 (5 bases). V was cut by 7 bases and J by 5 bases, with 14 bases left in between. Germline CDR1 is SQVTM and CDR2 is ANQGSEA. CDR3 length: 12 residues. CDR3 DNA: TGCAGCGCCCAAGAGGGAACGGAGACCCAGTACTTC. It is translated as CSAQEGTETQYF.

The sample holds many counts of this clonotype. This rearrangement joins TRBV12-3 or TRBV12-4 to TRBJ1-5; 8 positions match TRBD1. With V trimmed by 6 bases and J by 1 base, 5 bases remained unmatched. The CDR3 loop spans 15 amino acids. The CDR3 nucleotides read TGTGCCAGCAGGCCAGGGGGCGCCAGCAATCAGCCCCAGCATTTT. This encodes CASRPGGASNQPQHF.

This clonotype was observed at least ten times. The chain carries TRBV30 and TRBJ2-4; D remains unclear. The CDR3 is made up of 13 amino acids. V was pared by 3 bases and J by 1 base, with 7 bases between. Germline assignment: CDR1 GTSNPN and CDR2 SVGIG (reference sequence). The CDR3 here is CAWRGRAKNIQYF. DNA of the CDR3: TGTGCCTGGAGAGGACGGGCCAAAAACATTCAGTACTTC.

This clonotype showed up many times. The V call is TRBV12-5, the J call TRBJ1-2; unclear D gene. V shed 2 bases and J shed 0 bases, with 10 bases lying between them. CDR1 is LGHNT and CDR2 is FRNRAP in the germline V gene. The CDR3 sequence is 15 residues long. The CDR3 region has the DNA TGTGCTAGTGGTTTGATAGCGGGTTCTAACTATGGCTACACCTTC. Encoded protein: CASGLIAGSNYGYTF.

This clonotype was found many times. The chain links TRBV27 to TRBJ1-5, with TRBD1 matching 9 bases. The CDR3 is 14 amino acids. The germline CDR1 and CDR2 sequences are MNHEY and SMNVEV (reference sequence). V lost 4 bases and J lost 7; bases outside the gene matches: 5. CDR3 sequence: CASSYGTGRQPQHF. In DNA form, the CDR3 reads TGTGCCAGCAGTTACGGGACAGGGAGGCAGCCCCAGCATTTT.

This clonotype was counted ten times or more. The genes are TRBV20-1 and TRBJ1-2; no definite D call. Germline V CDR1 and CDR2: DFQATT, SNEGSKA (reference sequence). The CDR3 runs to 11 residues. Trimming cost V 3 bases and J 5 bases, with 7 bases left between them. This CDR3 reads CSARNSYGYTF. Written as DNA, the CDR3 is TGCAGTGCTAGGAACAGTTATGGCTACACCTTC.

Note on this clonotype: A read error is possible here, since a much larger clone lies one base away. The gene calls are TRBV27 and TRBJ1-1, with D unclear. The CDR3 is 16 residues long. Germline V gives CDR1 MNHEY, CDR2 SMNVEV (reference sequence). The CDR3 loop is CSSSSDLSTVNTEAFF. In nucleotides, the CDR3 is TGTTCCAGCAGTTCAGACCTTTCGACGGTGAACACTGAAGCTTTCTTT.

This clonotype was found a few times. This chain uses TRBV4-2 with TRBJ1-5; D is undetermined. The CDR3 has 15 residues. The germline V and J ends were trimmed by 0 bases and 6 bases, with 12 bases remaining between them. CDR1 and CDR2 from the germline V gene are LGHNA and YNFKEQ. The CDR3 loop reads CASSQDSSGVQPQHF. The DNA for the CDR3 is TGTGCCAGCAGCCAAGATTCTAGTGGAGTTCAGCCCCAGCATTTT.

The V gene is TRBV29-1, the J gene TRBJ2-7; weak D call: TRBD2 (6 bases). Germline V gene data show CDR1 as SQVTM and CDR2 as ANQGSEA. The CDR3 contains 15 residues. Trimming took 0 bases from V and 0 from J, leaving 12 bases between them. CDR3 DNA: TGCAGCGTTGAAGATTTTCGGGAGAGCTCCTACGAGCAGTACTTC. This sequence encodes CSVEDFRESSYEQYF.

This clonotype was recorded at least ten times. The chain recombines TRBV6-1 with TRBJ1-2; D is ambiguous. This CDR3 contains 14 residues. V lost 7 bases to trimming and J lost 3 bases, with 15 bases between them. Germline loops: CDR1 MNHNS, CDR2 SASEGT. As DNA, the CDR3 is TGTGCCAGCACCTCGACACTGAGCCACTATGGCTACACCTTC. Amino acids: CASTSTLSHYGYTF.

This clonotype was counted many times. CDR3 DNA sequence: TGTGCCAGCAGTGAAGGTGGCGGGGGGGCCGGGGAGACCCAGTACTTC. Translated: CASSEGGGGAGETQYF. The gene calls are TRBV2 and TRBJ2-5, with 9 bases identical to TRBD2. CDR3 length: 16 residues. CDR1 SNHLY and CDR2 FYNNEI come from the germline V gene. V dropped 1 base and J dropped 5; count of bases not matched to a gene: 8.

This clonotype was detected many times. V and J are TRBV4-2 and TRBJ2-5; 9 bases fit TRBD2. The V and J ends lost 1 base and 4 bases, in that order; junction bases with no gene match: 7. The germline gives CDR1 LGHNA, CDR2 YNFKEQ. This CDR3 contains 16 residues. CDR3 bases: TGTGCCAGCAGCCAAGCTACCGGCGGGGGGGCAGAGACCCAGTACTTC. It yields the protein CASSQATGGGAETQYF.

With respect to this clonotype: This may arise from a read error, as a much more abundant clone is one base away. The V and J genes are TRBV29-1 and TRBJ1-2; D gene unclear. V was trimmed by 7 bases and J by 3 bases, leaving 15 bases between them. Germline V lookup: CDR1 SQVTM, CDR2 ANQGSEA. The CDR3 sequence is 13 residues long. The CDR3: CSALIILDYGYTF. The CDR3, as DNA: TGCAGCGCGCTCATCATTCTCGACTATGGCTACACCTTC.

Many counts were recorded for this clonotype. The CDR3 sequence is CASSENPQKFYGYTF. As DNA, the CDR3 is TGTGCCAGCAGTGAAAACCCCCAAAAGTTCTATGGCTACACCTTC. The chain links TRBV6-1 to TRBJ1-2; no clear D gene. This CDR3 comprises 15 residues. The V gene lost 2 bases and the J gene lost 4 bases, with 14 bases spanning the gap. Germline CDR1 is MNHNS and CDR2 is SASEGT.

The gene calls are TRBV7-9 and TRBJ1-2; no clear D. The CDR3 extends over 14 amino acids. CDR1 and CDR2 from the germline V gene are SEHNR and FQNEAQ (reference sequence). V lost 2 bases to trimming and J lost 4 bases, with 11 bases between them. CDR3 in DNA: TGTGCCAGCAGCTTATCGGTGGCTAGCTATGGCTACACCTTC. It is translated as CASSLSVASYGYTF.

This clonotype has at least ten counts. The chain has TRBV30 and TRBJ1-2; perhaps TRBD1 as D (5 bases). The CDR3 consists of 15 residues. V was pared by 2 bases and J by 0 bases, with 13 bases between. Germline CDR1 reads GTSNPN; CDR2 reads SVGIG (reference sequence). CDR3 DNA: TGTGCCTGGAGTATCGGGGGTCGGGCTAACTATGGCTACACCTTC. Translation: CAWSIGGRANYGYTF.

This clonotype was recorded many times. The chain employs TRBV12-3 or TRBV12-4 and TRBJ1-1, with 7 bases fitting TRBD1. The CDR3 runs 15 residues. Trimming removed 9 bases from V and 6 bases from J; junction bases left unmatched: 16. The DNA for the CDR3 is TGTGCCAGGGGCCGGTTGGGGCAGGGGGTCCCTGAAGCTTTCTTT. Translating it yields CARGRLGQGVPEAFF.

This chain links TRBV5-5 with TRBJ2-7, with 11 bases matching TRBD1. Germline V gives CDR1 SGHKS, CDR2 YYEKEE (reference sequence). This CDR3 contains 14 residues. The ends lost 3 bases at V and 6 bases at J; junction bases unmatched: 5. DNA for the CDR3: TGTGCCAGCAGCTCCCGGACAGGGGGCGGCGAGCAGTACTTC. Protein sequence: CASSSRTGGGEQYF.

This chain's CDR3 is CASSLGQQGNYGYTF. CDR3 bases: TGCGCCAGCAGCTTGGGACAACAGGGGAACTATGGCTACACCTTC. The genes are TRBV5-1 and TRBJ1-2, with 7 bases matching TRBD1. With V trimmed by 0 bases and J by 2 bases, 4 bases remained unmatched. Germline V gene data show CDR1 as SGHRS and CDR2 as YFSETQ. The CDR3 runs to 15 residues.

This clonotype has more than one count but fewer than ten. The V and J genes are TRBV11-2 and TRBJ1-1; D is possibly TRBD1 (5 bases). From germline, CDR1 is SGHAT and CDR2 FQNNGV. The CDR3 is made up of 15 amino acids. The germline V and J ends were trimmed by 5 bases and 1 base, with 14 bases remaining between them. In DNA form, the CDR3 reads TGTGCCAGCAGCCCCTCGAGGGGCGGGAACACTGAAGCTTTCTTT. It specifies CASSPSRGGNTEAFF.

This clonotype has more than one count but fewer than ten. A much larger clone is a single base away; this may be a read error. J is TRBJ1-1 and V is TRBV12-3 or TRBV12-4; D gene uncertain. V was pared by 4 bases and J by 4 bases, with 10 bases between. This CDR3 is 13 amino acids long. The CDR3 region has the DNA TGTGCCAGCAGTTCATTCCCGATCACTGAAGCTTTCTTT. This translates into CASSSFPITEAFF.

This chain links TRBV6-5 with TRBJ1-5; TRBD1 matches 7 bases. The CDR3 is 16 amino acids. J lost 5 bases, V lost 4 bases, and 11 bases had no gene match. Germline V gene lookup returns CDR1 MNHEY and CDR2 SVGAGI. CDR3 region: CASSSDGQATHQPQHF. As DNA, the CDR3 is TGTGCCAGCAGTTCAGACGGACAGGCAACGCATCAGCCCCAGCATTTT.

The rearrangement joins TRBV6-1 to TRBJ2-7, with D perhaps TRBD2 (5 bases). Per the germline V gene, CDR1 is MNHNS and CDR2 is SASEGT. V gave up 9 bases and J gave up 3 bases, with 15 bases separating them. The CDR3 is 13 amino acids. Written as DNA, the CDR3 is TGTGCCAGTATGCGGGCGCGGAACTACGAGCAGTACTTC. Protein product: CASMRARNYEQYF.